The source of this TCR beta chain is a study of beta chain features in type 1 diabetes. Study-level results: Fewer junction insertions and more nucleotide deletions appeared in type 1 diabetes patients. The similarity of naive, central memory and Treg TCRB repertoires appeared greater among patients than among healthy donors.

Worth noting for this clone: The antigen remains undetermined.

Germline V gene data show CDR1 as KGHSY and CDR2 as FQNENV. The length of the CDR3 is 16 residues. Trimming took off 0 bases at V and 2 bases at J, with 11 bases between the two ends. Cells sorted by CD45RO/CCR7/CD25/CD127/CD95/CD27 comprised CD4+ naive, central memory, regulatory and stem cell-like memory cells. What was sequenced were expressed TCRB transcripts, since all of the isolated RNA had been reverse transcribed. The protocol was immunoSEQ multiplex PCR, while the TCRdb copy is restricted to in-frame clones and leaves out a portion. The sample yields 300,000 to 400,000 clones, roughly 13% seen once.

This receptor was identified in a man between 18 and 29 years old in good health. Sequencing was done on a sample of naive CD4+ T cells from blood. The J gene is TRBJ1-5, the V gene TRBV16; perhaps TRBD1 as D (5 bases). CDR3 DNA sequence: TGTGCCAGCAGCCAATCGAACAGGAATGGCAATCAGCCCCAGCATTTT. This encodes CASSQSNRNGNQPQHF.